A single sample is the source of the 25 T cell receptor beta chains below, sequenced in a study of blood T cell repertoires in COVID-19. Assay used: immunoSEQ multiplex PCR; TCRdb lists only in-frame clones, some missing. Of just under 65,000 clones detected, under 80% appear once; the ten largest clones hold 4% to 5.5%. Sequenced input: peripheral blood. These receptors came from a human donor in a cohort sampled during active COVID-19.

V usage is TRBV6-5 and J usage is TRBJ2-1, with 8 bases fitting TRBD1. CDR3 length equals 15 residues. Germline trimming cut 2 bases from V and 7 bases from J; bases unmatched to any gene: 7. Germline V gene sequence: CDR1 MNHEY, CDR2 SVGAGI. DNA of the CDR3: TGTGCCAGCAGTTACAGACAGGGGTGGGGGAATGAGCAGTTCTTC. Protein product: CASSYRQGWGNEQFF.

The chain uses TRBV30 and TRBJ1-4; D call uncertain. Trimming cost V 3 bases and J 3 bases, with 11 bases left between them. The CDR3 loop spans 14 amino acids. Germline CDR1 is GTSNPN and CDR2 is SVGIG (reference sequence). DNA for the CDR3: TGTGCCTGGAGATATCCAGGTTCTAATGAAAAACTGTTTTTT. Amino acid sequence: CAWRYPGSNEKLFF. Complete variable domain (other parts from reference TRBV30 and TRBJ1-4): SQTIHQWPATLVQPVGSPLSLECTVEGTSNPNLYWYRQAAGRGLQLLFYSVGIGQISSEVPQNLSASRPQDRQFILSSKKLLLSDSGFYLCAWRYPGSNEKLFFGSGTQLSVL.

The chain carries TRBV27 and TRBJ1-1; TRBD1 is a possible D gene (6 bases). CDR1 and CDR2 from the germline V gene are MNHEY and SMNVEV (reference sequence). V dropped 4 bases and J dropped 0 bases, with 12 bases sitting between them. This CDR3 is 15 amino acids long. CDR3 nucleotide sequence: TGTGCCAGCAGTTCACAGGGCGGTCTGAACACTGAAGCTTTCTTT. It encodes CASSSQGGLNTEAFF.

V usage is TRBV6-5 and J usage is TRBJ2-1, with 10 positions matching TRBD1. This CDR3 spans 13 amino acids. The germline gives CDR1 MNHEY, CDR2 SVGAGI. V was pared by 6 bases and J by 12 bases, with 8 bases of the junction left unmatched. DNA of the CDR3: TGTGCCAGCAGGCGACAGGGGGCTGGGTGGCAGTTCTTC. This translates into CASRRQGAGWQFF.

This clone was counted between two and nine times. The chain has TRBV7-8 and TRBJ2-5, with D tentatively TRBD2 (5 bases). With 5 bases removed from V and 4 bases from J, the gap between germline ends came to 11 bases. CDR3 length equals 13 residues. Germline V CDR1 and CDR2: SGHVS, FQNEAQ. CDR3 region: CASSVSVGETQYF. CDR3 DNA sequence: TGTGCCAGCAGCGTTAGCGTGGGAGAGACCCAGTACTTC.

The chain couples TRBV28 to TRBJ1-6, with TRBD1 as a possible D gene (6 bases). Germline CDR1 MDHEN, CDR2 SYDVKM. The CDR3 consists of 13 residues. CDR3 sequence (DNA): TGTGCTACGAGGGACACTAATAATTCACCCCTCCACTTT. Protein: CATRDTNNSPLHF.

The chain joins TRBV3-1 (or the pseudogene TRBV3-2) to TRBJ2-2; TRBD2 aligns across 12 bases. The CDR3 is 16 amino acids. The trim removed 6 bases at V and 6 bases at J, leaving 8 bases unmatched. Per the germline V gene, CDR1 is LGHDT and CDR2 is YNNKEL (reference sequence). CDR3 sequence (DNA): TGTGCCAGCAGACGATCTAGCGGGGGGGCCCCCGGGGAGCTGTTTTTT. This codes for CASRRSSGGAPGELFF.

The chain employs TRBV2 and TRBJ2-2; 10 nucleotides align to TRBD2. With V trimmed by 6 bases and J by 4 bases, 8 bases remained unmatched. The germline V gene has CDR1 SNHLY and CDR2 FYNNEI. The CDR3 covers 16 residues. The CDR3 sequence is CASRPGLALSTGELFF. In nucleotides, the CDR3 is TGTGCCAGCAGGCCGGGACTAGCGCTCTCCACCGGGGAGCTGTTTTTT.

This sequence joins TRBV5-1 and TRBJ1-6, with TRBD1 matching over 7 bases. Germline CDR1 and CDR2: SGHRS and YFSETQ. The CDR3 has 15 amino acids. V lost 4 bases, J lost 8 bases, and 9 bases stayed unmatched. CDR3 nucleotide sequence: TGCGCCAGCAGCCCGGCCGGGACAGCCGATTCACCCCTCCACTTT. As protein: CASSPAGTADSPLHF.

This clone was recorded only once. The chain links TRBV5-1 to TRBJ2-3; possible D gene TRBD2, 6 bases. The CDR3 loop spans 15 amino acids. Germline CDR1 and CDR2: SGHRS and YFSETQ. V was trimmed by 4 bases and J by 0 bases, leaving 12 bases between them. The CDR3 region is CASSASGTSTDTQYF. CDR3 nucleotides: TGCGCCAGCAGCGCCTCCGGGACTAGCACAGATACGCAGTATTTT.

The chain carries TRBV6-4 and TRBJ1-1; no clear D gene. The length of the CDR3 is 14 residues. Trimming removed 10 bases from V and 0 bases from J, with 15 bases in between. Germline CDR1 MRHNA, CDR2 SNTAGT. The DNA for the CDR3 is TGTGCCATTTCCGGGTGCGGATTGAACACTGAAGCTTTCTTT. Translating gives CAISGCGLNTEAFF.

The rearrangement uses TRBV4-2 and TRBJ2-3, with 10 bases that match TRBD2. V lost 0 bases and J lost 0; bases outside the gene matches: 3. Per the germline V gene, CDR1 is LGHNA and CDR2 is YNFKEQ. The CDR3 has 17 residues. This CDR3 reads CASSQEAGGTSTDTQYF. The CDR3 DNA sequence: TGTGCCAGCAGCCAAGAAGCGGGGGGGACTAGCACAGATACGCAGTATTTT.

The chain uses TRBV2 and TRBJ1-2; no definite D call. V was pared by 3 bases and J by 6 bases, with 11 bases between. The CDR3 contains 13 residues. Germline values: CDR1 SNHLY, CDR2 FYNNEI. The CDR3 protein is CASSERIVDGYTF. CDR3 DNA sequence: TGTGCCAGCAGTGAGAGGATCGTGGATGGCTACACCTTC.

CDR3 sequence: CASSPGTGVALNTEAFF. Written as DNA, the CDR3 is TGTGCCAGCAGTCCCGGGACAGGGGTAGCCCTGAACACTGAAGCTTTCTTT. The V call is TRBV6-6, the J call TRBJ1-1, with 10 positions matching TRBD1. The J segment lost 0 bases and the V segment lost 5 bases, leaving 9 bases of the junction unmatched. The germline V gene encodes CDR1 MNHNY and CDR2 SVGAGI (reference sequence). The CDR3 consists of 17 residues.

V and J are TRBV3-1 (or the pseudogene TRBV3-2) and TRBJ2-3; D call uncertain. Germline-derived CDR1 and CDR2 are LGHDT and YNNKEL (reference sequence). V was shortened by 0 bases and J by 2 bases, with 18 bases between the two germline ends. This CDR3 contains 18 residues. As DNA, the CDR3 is TGTGCCAGCAGCCAAGACCCGCCTAGGATGGCTCACACAGATACGCAGTATTTT. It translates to CASSQDPPRMAHTDTQYF.

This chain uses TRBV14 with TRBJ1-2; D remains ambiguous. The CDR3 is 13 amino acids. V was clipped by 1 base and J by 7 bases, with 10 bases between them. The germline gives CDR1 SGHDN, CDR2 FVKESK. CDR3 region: CASSQVNSGGYTF. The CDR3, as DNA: TGTGCCAGCAGCCAAGTTAACTCTGGTGGCTACACCTTC.

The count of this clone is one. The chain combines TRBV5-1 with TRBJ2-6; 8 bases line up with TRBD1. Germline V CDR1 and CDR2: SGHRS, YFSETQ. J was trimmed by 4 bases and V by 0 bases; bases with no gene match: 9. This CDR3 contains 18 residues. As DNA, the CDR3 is TGCGCCAGCAGCTTGGGCGACAGGGGTAGATCCGGGGCCAACGTCCTGACTTTC. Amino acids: CASSLGDRGRSGANVLTF.

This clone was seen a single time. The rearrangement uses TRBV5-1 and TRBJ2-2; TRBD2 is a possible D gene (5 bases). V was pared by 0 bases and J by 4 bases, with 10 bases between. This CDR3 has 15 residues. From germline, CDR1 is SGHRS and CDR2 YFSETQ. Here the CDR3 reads CASSLDGVATGELFF. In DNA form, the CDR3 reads TGCGCCAGCAGCTTGGACGGGGTGGCCACCGGGGAGCTGTTTTTT. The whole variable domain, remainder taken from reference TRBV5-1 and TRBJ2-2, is KAGVTQTPRYLIKTRGQQVTLSCSPISGHRSVSWYQQTPGQGLQFLFEYFSETQRNKGNFPGRFSGRQFSNSRSEMNVSTLELGDSALYLCASSLDGVATGELFFGEGSRLTVL.

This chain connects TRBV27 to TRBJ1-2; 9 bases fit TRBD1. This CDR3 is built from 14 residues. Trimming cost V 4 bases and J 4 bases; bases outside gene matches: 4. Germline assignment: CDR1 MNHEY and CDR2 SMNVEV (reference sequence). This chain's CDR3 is CASSWGQGGYGYTF. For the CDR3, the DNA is TGTGCCAGCAGTTGGGGACAGGGCGGCTATGGCTACACCTTC.

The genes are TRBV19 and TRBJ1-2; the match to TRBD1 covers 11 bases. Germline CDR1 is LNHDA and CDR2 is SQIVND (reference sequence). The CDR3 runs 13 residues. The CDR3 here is CVSRDRGENGYTF. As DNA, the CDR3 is TGTGTCAGCCGGGACAGGGGGGAGAATGGCTACACCTTC.

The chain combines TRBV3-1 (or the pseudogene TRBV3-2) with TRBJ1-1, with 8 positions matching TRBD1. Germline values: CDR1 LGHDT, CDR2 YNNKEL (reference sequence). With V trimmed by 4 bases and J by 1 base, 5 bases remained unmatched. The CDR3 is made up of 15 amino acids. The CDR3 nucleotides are TGTGCCAGCAGCCCTTCCGGACAGGGGAACACTGAAGCTTTCTTT. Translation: CASSPSGQGNTEAFF.

Here the CDR3 DNA reads TGCGCCAGCAGCTTGGATTTTGCGGACAGGAAAACTGGTATCTATGGCTACACCTTC. Its translation is CASSLDFADRKTGIYGYTF. The V and J genes are TRBV5-1 and TRBJ1-2; 7 bases are shared with TRBD1. V shed 0 bases, J shed 4 bases, and the junction held 18 bases outside the gene matches. This CDR3 region has 19 residues. Germline CDR1 and CDR2: SGHRS and YFSETQ.

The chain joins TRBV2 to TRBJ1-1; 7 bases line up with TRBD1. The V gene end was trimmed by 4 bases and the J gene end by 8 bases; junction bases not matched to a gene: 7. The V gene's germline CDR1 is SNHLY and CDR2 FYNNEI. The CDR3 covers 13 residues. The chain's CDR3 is CASSALGTDEAFF. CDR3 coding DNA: TGTGCCAGCAGTGCCCTCGGGACAGACGAAGCTTTCTTT.

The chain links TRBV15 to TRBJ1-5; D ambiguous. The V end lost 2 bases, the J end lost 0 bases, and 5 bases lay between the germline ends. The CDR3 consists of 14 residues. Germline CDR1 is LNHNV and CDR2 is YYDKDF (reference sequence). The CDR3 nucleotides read TGTGCCACCAGCAGACAGTATAGCAATCAGCCCCAGCATTTT. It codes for CATSRQYSNQPQHF.

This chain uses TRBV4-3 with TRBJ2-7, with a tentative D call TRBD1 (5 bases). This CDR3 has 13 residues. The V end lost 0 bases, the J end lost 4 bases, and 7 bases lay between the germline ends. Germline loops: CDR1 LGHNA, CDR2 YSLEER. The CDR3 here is CASSQEKGYEQYF. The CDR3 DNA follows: TGCGCCAGCAGCCAAGAGAAGGGGTACGAGCAGTACTTC.